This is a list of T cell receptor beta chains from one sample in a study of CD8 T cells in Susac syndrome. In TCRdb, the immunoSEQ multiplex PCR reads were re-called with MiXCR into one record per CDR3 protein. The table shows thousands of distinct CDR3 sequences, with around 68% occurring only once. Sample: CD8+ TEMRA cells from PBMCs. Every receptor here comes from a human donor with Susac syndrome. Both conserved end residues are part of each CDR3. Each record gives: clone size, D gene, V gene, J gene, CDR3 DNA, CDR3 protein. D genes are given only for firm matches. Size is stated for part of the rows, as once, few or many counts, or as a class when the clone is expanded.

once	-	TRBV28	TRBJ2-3	TGTGCCAGCAGTTCGCAGGGAGATACGCAGTATTTT	CASSSQGDTQYF
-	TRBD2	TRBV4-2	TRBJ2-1	TGTGCCAGCAGCCCGACTAGCCGGACCTCACCCGGGGAGCAGTTCTTC	CASSPTSRTSPGEQFF
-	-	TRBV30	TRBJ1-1	TGTGCCTGGATGTCTTTGGGGGGCGCAGCGGAAGCTTTCTTT	CAWMSLGGAAEAFF
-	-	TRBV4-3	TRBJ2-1	TGCGCCAGCAGGCAAGATGGTGTTTGGGATGAGCAGTTCTTC	CASRQDGVWDEQFF
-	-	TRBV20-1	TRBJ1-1	TGCAGTGCTAGTGGGGGGACTGAAGCTTTCTTT	CSASGGTEAFF
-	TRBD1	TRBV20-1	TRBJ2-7	TGCAGTGCCCCGGTTGGGACAGGGGTCGACGAGCAGTACTTC	CSAPVGTGVDEQYF
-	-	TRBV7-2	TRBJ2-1	TGTGCCAGCAGCTTCTTCTCCTCTACCTACAATGAGCAGTTCTTC	CASSFFSSTYNEQFF
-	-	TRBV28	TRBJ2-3	TGTGCCAGCAGTTTAATTTCCTCTAACACAGATACGCAGTATTTT	CASSLISSNTDTQYF
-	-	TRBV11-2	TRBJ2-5	TGTGCCAGCAGCTTACGGGGACCCCAAGAGACCCAGTACTTC	CASSLRGPQETQYF
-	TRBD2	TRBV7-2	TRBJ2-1	TGTGCCACCCAAGCGGGAGGGCCTAGGAATGAGCAGTTCTTC	CATQAGGPRNEQFF
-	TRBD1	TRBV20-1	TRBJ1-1	TGCAGCACTTGGAAGGGACAGGAAGCTTTCTTT	CSTWKGQEAFF
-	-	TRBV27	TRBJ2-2	TGTGCCAGCAGTCCAACTCCGGGACGGGCGAACACCGGGGAGCTGTTTTTT	CASSPTPGRANTGELFF
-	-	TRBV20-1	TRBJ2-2	TGCAGTGCGCTCTCTTTCGAGACTCGATCCACCGGGGAGCTGTTTTTT	CSALSFETRSTGELFF
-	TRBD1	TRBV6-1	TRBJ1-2	TGTGCCAGTAGAATCGGGACAGGCCGTGGCTACACCTTC	CASRIGTGRGYTF
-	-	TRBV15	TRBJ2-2	TGTGCCACCAGCAGAGAGAGGACGGGACGGCATCTAGGTGCAAACACCGGGGAGCTGTTTTTT	CATSRERTGRHLGANTGELFF
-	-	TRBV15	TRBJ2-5	TGTGCCACCAGCAGAGTTAGGACGCGGGAGACCCAGTACTTC	CATSRVRTRETQYF
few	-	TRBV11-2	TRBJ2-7	TGTGCCAGCAGCTTCTTGACGGACCAAAGAGGCGAGCAGTACTTC	CASSFLTDQRGEQYF
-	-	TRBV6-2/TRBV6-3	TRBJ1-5	TGTGCCAGCAGTTACCGGGGGGATAGCAATCAGCCCCAGCATTTT	CASSYRGDSNQPQHF